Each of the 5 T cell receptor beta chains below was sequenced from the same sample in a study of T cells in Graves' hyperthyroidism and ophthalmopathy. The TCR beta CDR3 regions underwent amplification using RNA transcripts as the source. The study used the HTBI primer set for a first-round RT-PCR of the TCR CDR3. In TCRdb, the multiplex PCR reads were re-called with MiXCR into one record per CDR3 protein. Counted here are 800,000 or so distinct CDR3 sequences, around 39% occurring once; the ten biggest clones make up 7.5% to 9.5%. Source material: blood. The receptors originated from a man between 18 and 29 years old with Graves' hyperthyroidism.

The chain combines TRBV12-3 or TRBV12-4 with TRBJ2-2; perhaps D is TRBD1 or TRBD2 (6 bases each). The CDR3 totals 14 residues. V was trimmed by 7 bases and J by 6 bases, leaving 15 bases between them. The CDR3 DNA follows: TGTGCCAGCAAAAGGGGGGTGGAGTCCGGGGAGCTGTTTTTT. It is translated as CASKRGVESGELFF.

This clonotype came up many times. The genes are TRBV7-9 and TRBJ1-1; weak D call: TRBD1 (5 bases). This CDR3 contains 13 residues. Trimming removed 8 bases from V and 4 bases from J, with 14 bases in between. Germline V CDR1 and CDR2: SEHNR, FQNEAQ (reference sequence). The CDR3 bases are TGTGCCAGCTGTCCGGGGGGAGTCACTGAAGCTTTCTTT. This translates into CASCPGGVTEAFF. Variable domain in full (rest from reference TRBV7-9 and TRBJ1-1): DTGVSQNPRHKITKRGQNVTFRCDPISEHNRLYWYRQTLGQGPEFLTYFQNEAQLEKSRLLSDRFSAERPKGSFSTLEIQRTEQGDSAMYLCASCPGGVTEAFFGQGTRLTVV.

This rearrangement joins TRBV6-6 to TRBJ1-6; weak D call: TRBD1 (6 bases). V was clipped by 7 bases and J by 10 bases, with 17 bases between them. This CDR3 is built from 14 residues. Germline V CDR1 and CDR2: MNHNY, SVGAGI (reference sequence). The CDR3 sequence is CASKGGGAGSPLHF. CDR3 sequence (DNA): TGTGCCAGCAAAGGGGGAGGGGCTGGGTCACCCCTCCACTTT.

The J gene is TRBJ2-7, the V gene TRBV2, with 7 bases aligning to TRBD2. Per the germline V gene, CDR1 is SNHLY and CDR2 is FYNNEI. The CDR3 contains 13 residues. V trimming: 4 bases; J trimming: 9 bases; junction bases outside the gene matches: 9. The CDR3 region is CASSAGGGSGQYF. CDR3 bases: TGTGCCAGCAGTGCCGGGGGAGGGTCGGGGCAGTACTTC.

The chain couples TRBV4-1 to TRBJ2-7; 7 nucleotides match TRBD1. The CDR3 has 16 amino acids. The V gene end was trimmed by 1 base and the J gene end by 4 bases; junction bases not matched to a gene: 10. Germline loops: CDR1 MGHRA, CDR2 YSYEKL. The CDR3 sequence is CASSQGDREKEYEQYF. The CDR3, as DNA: TGCGCCAGCAGCCAAGGCGACAGGGAAAAAGAATACGAGCAGTACTTC.